This TCR beta chain was obtained from a study of shared clonotypes between healthy human individuals. Per the original methods: From ImmunoSEQ came sequences covering only the junction and carrying no quality scores, so filtering differed. This table comes from immunoSEQ multiplex PCR, and its TCRdb copy is limited to in-frame clones, with some not included. V and J calls and clone size follow that table, whereas D and trimming were derived from the DNA. The data contain about 2.2 million clones, approximately 94% of them singletons. Cells designated naive CD8 were CD45RO-negative and were positively selected for CCR7, with terminally differentiated effector memory CD45RA+ cells excluded. This clone was recorded once. Its antigen remains unknown. Study observations and caveats: At large depth, rarefaction still showed sorted-subset sequencing to be incomplete.

Material: naive CD8+ T cells from PBMCs. This TCR was sampled from a man aged 18 to 30 in good health. Some clones in this sample may be carry-over from other donors' samples.

Here the CDR3 DNA reads TGCGCCAGCAGCCCTTTGGACAGGGGGCGCGGGGCCGGGGAGCTGTTTTTT. Translating gives CASSPLDRGRGAGELFF. This chain uses TRBV4-1 with TRBJ2-2; 11 positions match TRBD1. CDR3 length: 17 amino acids. Germline assignment: CDR1 MGHRA and CDR2 YSYEKL. V lost 4 bases, J lost 6 bases, and 10 bases stayed unmatched.